A selection of T cell receptor beta chains follows, all from one sample in a study of T-cell memory formation after mild COVID-19. TCRdb analysed the 5' RACE reads with MiXCR anew, one entry per CDR3 protein. The table lists about 47,000 distinct CDR3 sequences, roughly 9% of them singletons. Sequencing input: PBMCs or a T cell subset sorted from them (not recorded which). These receptor sequences come from an adult woman who had mild COVID-19 (a few samples of this study predate the infection). Cell type and time point are not known. Both conserved end residues are part of each CDR3. D genes are given only for firm matches. Size is stated for part of the rows, as once, few or many counts, or as a class when the clone is expanded.

CDR3 DNA	CDR3 protein	J gene	V gene	CDR3 length	D gene	clone size
TGCGCCAGCAGGGAGGGGTCCGGGGCCAACGTCCTGACTTTC	CASREGSGANVLTF	TRBJ2-6	TRBV4-3	14	-	few
TGTGCCAGCAGCTTTAAACAGGGAGAAGCCACTAATGAAAAACTGTTTTTT	CASSFKQGEATNEKLFF	TRBJ1-4	TRBV7-3	17	-	few
TGTGCCAGCAGCCAGGGACTAGCGGGAGGGCCGGCAGATACGCAGTATTTT	CASSQGLAGGPADTQYF	TRBJ2-3	TRBV4-2	17	TRBD2	few
TGTGCCAGCAGCGCCGGGGGTGAGCAGTACTTC	CASSAGGEQYF	TRBJ2-7	TRBV9	11	-	many
TGCGCCAGCAGCTTCGGCGGGGGGGCCCACAATGAGCAGTTCTTC	CASSFGGGAHNEQFF	TRBJ2-1	TRBV5-1	15	TRBD2	-
TGTGCCAGCTTCAGGGACAGAGATTCACCCCTCCACTTT	CASFRDRDSPLHF	TRBJ1-6	TRBV12-3/TRBV12-4	13	TRBD1	-
TGTGCCAGCAGCTTAGGTGCGGGGAGACAGGAAGAGACCCAGTACTTC	CASSLGAGRQEETQYF	TRBJ2-5	TRBV11-3	16	-	-
TGTGCCAGCAGCGTAGGGGGGAACACTCGCATGAACACTGAAGCTTTCTTT	CASSVGGNTRMNTEAFF	TRBJ1-1	TRBV9	17	-	-
TGCAGTGCTAGAGTGACAGGGGATAATTCACCCCTCCACTTT	CSARVTGDNSPLHF	TRBJ1-6	TRBV20-1	14	TRBD1	many
TGCGCCAGCAGCGACCTCATGAACACTGAAGCTTTCTTT	CASSDLMNTEAFF	TRBJ1-1	TRBV5-1	13	-	few
TGTGCCAGCGCCCAAGGTCCAAGCTCCTACAATGAGCAGTTCTTC	CASAQGPSSYNEQFF	TRBJ2-1	TRBV5-8	15	-	few